This TCR beta chain was identified in a study of response to subunit inactivated influenza vaccine. The table lists this clonotype with a few counts. Its target is unknown. Study outcomes and limitations: Few additional T cells are recruited per seasonal influenza vaccination, authors suggested.

The CDR3 contains 13 residues. Per the germline V gene, CDR1 is DFQATT and CDR2 is SNEGSKA (reference sequence). Trimming took 3 bases from V and 5 from J, leaving 13 bases between them. MiXCR, run by TCRdb on the RT-PCR reads, gives a single entry per CDR3 protein. Seen here are approximately 530,000 distinct CDR3 sequences, around 8% observed once, and the top ten hold roughly 13%. This sequence originates from a man in his fifties or sixties who received an inactivated influenza vaccine. Here the sequenced sample was PBMCs from blood, taken approximately 25 months after vaccination. The genes are TRBV20-1 and TRBJ1-2; no reliable D call. The CDR3 bases are TGCAGTGCTAGGAGTTTGCCGCCATATGGCTACACCTTC. It is translated as CSARSLPPYGYTF.